The present T cell receptor (beta chain) was sequenced within a study of regulatory T cells in long-lasting Graves disease. The TCR beta library used iRepertoire HTBI primers with Arm-PCR amplification of CDR3. TCRdb re-called the multiplex PCR reads through MiXCR, storing one row per CDR3 protein. This sample has over 500,000 distinct CDR3 sequences, with 16% found just once. In its sample, this clonotype was seen a few times. Its specificity is not known. Time point described: newly diagnosed GD, antithyroid drugs for less than 3 months. PBMCs were the source of the RNA used for TCR sequencing. This CDR3 is built from 16 residues. The V gene's germline CDR1 is GTSNPN and CDR2 SVGIG (reference sequence). V shed 3 bases and J shed 2 bases, with 17 bases lying between them. General study points: Sample size was small, which may have lowered accuracy.

These data also featured in a second study, about T cells in Graves' hyperthyroidism and ophthalmopathy. That report adds: The diagnoses drew upon clinical symptoms, serum thyroxine and TRAb, thyroid ultrasound and orbital computed tomography.

This chain links TRBV30 with TRBJ2-1; no firm D call. This TCR was recovered from a woman in her 30s with Graves disease. The sample consisted of peripheral blood mononuclear cells (PBMCs), taken at new diagnosis, from a patient treated with antithyroid drugs. The CDR3 nucleotides read TGTGCCTGGAGCCCCCTCGGTCCGGCAACCTACAATGAGCAGTTCTTC. Protein: CAWSPLGPATYNEQFF.